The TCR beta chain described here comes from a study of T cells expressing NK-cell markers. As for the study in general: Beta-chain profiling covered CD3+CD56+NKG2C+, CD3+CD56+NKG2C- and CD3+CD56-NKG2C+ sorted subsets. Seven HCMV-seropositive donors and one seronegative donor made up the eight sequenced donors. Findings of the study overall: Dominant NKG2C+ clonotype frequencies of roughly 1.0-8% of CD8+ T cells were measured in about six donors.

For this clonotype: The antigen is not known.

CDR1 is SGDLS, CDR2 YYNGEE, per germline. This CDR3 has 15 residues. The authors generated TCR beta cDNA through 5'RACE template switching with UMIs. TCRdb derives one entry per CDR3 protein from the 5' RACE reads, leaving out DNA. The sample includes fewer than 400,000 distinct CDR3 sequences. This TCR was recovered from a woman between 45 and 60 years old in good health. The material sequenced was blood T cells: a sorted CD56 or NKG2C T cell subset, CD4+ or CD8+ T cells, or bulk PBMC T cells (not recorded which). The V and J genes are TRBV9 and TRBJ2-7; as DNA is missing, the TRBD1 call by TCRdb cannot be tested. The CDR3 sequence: CASSVTQDPRGVQYF.